This T cell receptor (beta chain) is from a study of T cell responses to AZD1222 COVID-19 vaccine. Germline V gene sequence: CDR1 SGHTS, CDR2 YDEGEE. The V and J ends lost 0 bases and 2 bases respectively, with 6 bases between them. The CDR3 covers 13 residues. Produced via immunoSEQ multiplex PCR; TCRdb's table is partial and in-frame only. The top ten hold roughly 4.3% of the sample, which has under 150,000 clones, approximately 85% seen once. This material consisted of peripheral blood, taken on day 0 of MenACWY control vaccination. The chain carries TRBV5-8 and TRBJ2-7; no reliable D call. The receptor was derived from an adult in good health. In nucleotides, the CDR3 is TGTGCCAGCAGCTTGGGGAACCCCTACGAGCAGTACTTC. Protein: CASSLGNPYEQYF.